The present entry profiles one TCR beta chain with its context. Antigen specificity is unknown. The CDR3 is 15 amino acids. The V end lost 3 bases, the J end lost 2 bases, and 13 bases lay between the germline ends. Germline loops: CDR1 MDHEN, CDR2 SYDVKM. The data were taken from a study of T cell clones after liver transplantation. The protocol was immunoSEQ multiplex PCR, while the TCRdb copy is restricted to in-frame clones and leaves out a portion. The data contain about 70,000 clones, about 80% of them singletons. Findings and caveats of the study: A significant post-transplant drop in circulating graft-donor-reactive CD4 TCRbeta sequences occurred in most of the 8 subjects. Conclusions were preliminary, with small, heterogeneous patient groups.

The sequences come from CD4+ T cells from blood, collected 12 months after liver transplant. The V gene is TRBV28, the J gene TRBJ1-1, with D perhaps matching TRBD1 (6 bases). The TCR comes from a human patient who received a liver transplant. Some of the T cells may derive from the graft donor. Written as DNA, the CDR3 is TGTGCCAGCAGTTTTTCGGGACAATCTAACACTGAAGCTTTCTTT. Translation gives CASSFSGQSNTEAFF.